These 8 T cell receptor beta chains were sequenced from one sample in a study of T cell responses to AZD1222 COVID-19 vaccine. Libraries were prepared by immunoSEQ multiplex PCR; TCRdb keeps only in-frame clonotypes and omits some of them. The table has 150,000 to 200,000 clones, around nine tenths seen once. Sequences were derived from peripheral blood, sampled 28 days after the second dose of the MenACWY control vaccine. Receptors originate from an adult who received the MenACWY meningococcal vaccine as a control.

The chain carries TRBV24-1 and TRBJ1-5; 8 positions match TRBD1. With 4 bases clipped from V and 2 bases from J, the junction kept 6 bases outside the gene matches. CDR3 length: 16 residues. The germline V gene encodes CDR1 KGHDR and CDR2 SFDVKD. CDR3: CATSEADRGGNQPQHF. The CDR3 region has the DNA TGTGCCACCAGTGAAGCCGACAGGGGTGGCAATCAGCCCCAGCATTTT.

The rearrangement joins TRBV19 to TRBJ2-1; 7 bases map to TRBD2. V dropped 3 bases and J dropped 3; count of bases not matched to a gene: 2. Germline V gene lookup returns CDR1 LNHDA and CDR2 SQIVND (reference sequence). CDR3 length equals 14 residues. This CDR3 is CASSIWEGYNEQFF. The CDR3 coding sequence is TGTGCCAGTAGTATTTGGGAGGGCTACAATGAGCAGTTCTTC. Complete variable domain (other parts from reference TRBV19 and TRBJ2-1): DGGITQSPKYLFRKEGQNVTLSCEQNLNHDAMYWYRQDPGQGLRLIYYSQIVNDFQKGDIAEGYSVSREKKESFPLTVTSAQKNPTAFYLCASSIWEGYNEQFFGPGTRLTVL.

The genes are TRBV3-1 (or the pseudogene TRBV3-2) and TRBJ2-5; D may be TRBD1 or TRBD2 (5 bases each). This CDR3 is 15 amino acids long. CDR1 LGHDT and CDR2 YNNKEL come from the germline V gene (reference sequence). The V end lost 3 bases, the J end lost 1 base, and 12 bases lay between the germline ends. As DNA, the CDR3 is TGTGCCAGCAGCCAGGGGACCTCGCCCCAAGAGACCCAGTACTTC. Its translation is CASSQGTSPQETQYF.

This clone occurred once. The rearrangement uses TRBV9 and TRBJ2-1; 9 bases align to TRBD2. Per the germline V gene, CDR1 is SGDLS and CDR2 is YYNGEE. This CDR3 has 15 residues. The junction had 5 bases not matched to a gene; V was cut back by 4 bases and J by 3 bases. The CDR3 loop is CASSPTSGRYNEQFF. The CDR3 DNA reads TGTGCCAGCAGCCCTACTAGCGGGCGCTACAATGAGCAGTTCTTC.

This clone has a single count. The V gene is TRBV6-5, the J gene TRBJ1-1; D ambiguous. Germline CDR1 MNHEY, CDR2 SVGAGI. The CDR3 sequence is 13 residues long. The V and J ends lost 2 bases and 5 bases respectively, with 9 bases between them. In DNA form, the CDR3 reads TGTGCCAGCAGTTACGTGGGGAGTACTGAAGCTTTCTTT. Translation: CASSYVGSTEAFF.

The gene calls are TRBV6-4 and TRBJ1-2, with TRBD1 as a possible D gene (5 bases). CDR3 length: 14 residues. Trimming stripped 3 bases from V and 3 bases from J, with 11 bases between. Germline-derived CDR1 and CDR2 are MRHNA and SNTAGT. This CDR3 reads CASSEAGSDYGYTF. The CDR3 DNA follows: TGTGCCAGCAGTGAGGCAGGGTCGGACTATGGCTACACCTTC.

The chain has TRBV18 and TRBJ2-1; 11 bases agree with TRBD1. V was pared by 2 bases and J by 7 bases, with 4 bases of the junction left unmatched. Germline loops: CDR1 KGHSH, CDR2 LQKENI. This CDR3 spans 15 amino acids. The CDR3 bases are TGTGCCAGCTCACCAGGACAGGGGGCGTCTAATGAGCAGTTCTTC. Its protein product is CASSPGQGASNEQFF.

The count of this clone is one. The chain combines TRBV7-9 with TRBJ2-2, with 9 bases identical to TRBD1. The junction had 7 bases not matched to a gene; V was cut back by 5 bases and J by 0 bases. Germline CDR1 reads SEHNR; CDR2 reads FQNEAQ (reference sequence). The CDR3 totals 17 residues. The CDR3: CASSAPGQGPNTGELFF. CDR3 DNA sequence: TGTGCCAGCAGCGCTCCGGGACAGGGCCCGAACACCGGGGAGCTGTTTTTT.